This T cell receptor (beta chain) originates from a study of regulatory T cells in long-lasting Graves disease. The germline V gene has CDR1 DFQATT and CDR2 SNEGSKA (reference sequence). Trimming removed 0 bases at V and 0 bases at J, with 15 bases between. The CDR3 totals 16 residues. Study conclusions and caveats: Persistent disease preferred TRBV28, TRBJ1-2 and TRBJ2-5.

CDR3 regions were amplified by Arm-PCR using iRepertoire HTBI primers to build TCR beta libraries. Using its own MiXCR run on the multiplex PCR reads, TCRdb lists one record per CDR3 protein. Of around 500,000 distinct CDR3 sequences detected, about 13% appear once; the ten largest clones hold under 10%. This clonotype was seen at least ten times. What it binds is unknown. This sample's time point: newly diagnosed GD, antithyroid drugs for less than 3 months. PBMCs were the source of the RNA used for TCR sequencing. Another study also made use of these data, one on T cells in Graves' hyperthyroidism and ophthalmopathy. From that report: Exclusion of a patient resulted from uncontrolled infection, other autoimmune disease, pregnancy or lactation. A first-round RT-PCR of the TCR CDR3 used the HTBI primer set.

The sample consisted of peripheral blood mononuclear cells (PBMCs), taken at new diagnosis, from a patient treated with antithyroid drugs. V usage is TRBV20-1 and J usage is TRBJ2-7; maybe TRBD1 (7 bases). This sequence originates from a man aged 30-40 years with Graves disease. CDR3 nucleotides: TGCAGTGCTAGAGATCCGGCAGGGGGAGGCTCCTACGAGCAGTACTTC. It codes for CSARDPAGGGSYEQYF.